What follows is one TCR beta chain and its context. Its target is not known. The entry originates in a study of OX40 agonist ivuxolimab in advanced cancers. Study-wide background: Partial responses were recorded for three patients, including one with hepatocellular carcinoma and two with cutaneous melanoma. Regarding the study as a whole: CD4+ and CD8+ blood T cells expanded clonally by week 6 at 0.1 to 3.0 mg/kg.

This table comes from immunoSEQ multiplex PCR, and its TCRdb copy is limited to in-frame clones, with some not included. The repertoire consists of approximately 49,000 clones, with 85% occurring once and the leading ten covering about 20%. The CDR3 is 16 amino acids. Germline V gene data show CDR1 as SGHAT and CDR2 as FQNNGV. J was trimmed by 0 bases and V by 5 bases; bases with no gene match: 6. No patient had autoimmune disease or received systemic immunosuppression. Baseline was the first blood sampling point, followed by cycle 4 day 1 and cycle 7 day 1. The specimen was CD4+ or CD8+ T cells sorted from blood, collected in a trial of the OX40 agonist ivuxolimab. The TCR was taken from an adult with an advanced solid tumor such as melanoma, head and neck, liver or kidney cancer. The chain uses TRBV11-2 and TRBJ2-4, with 8 bases identical to TRBD1. CDR3 protein: CASSTRQGIAKNIQYF. DNA of the CDR3: TGTGCCAGCAGCACAAGACAGGGGATAGCCAAAAACATTCAGTACTTC.